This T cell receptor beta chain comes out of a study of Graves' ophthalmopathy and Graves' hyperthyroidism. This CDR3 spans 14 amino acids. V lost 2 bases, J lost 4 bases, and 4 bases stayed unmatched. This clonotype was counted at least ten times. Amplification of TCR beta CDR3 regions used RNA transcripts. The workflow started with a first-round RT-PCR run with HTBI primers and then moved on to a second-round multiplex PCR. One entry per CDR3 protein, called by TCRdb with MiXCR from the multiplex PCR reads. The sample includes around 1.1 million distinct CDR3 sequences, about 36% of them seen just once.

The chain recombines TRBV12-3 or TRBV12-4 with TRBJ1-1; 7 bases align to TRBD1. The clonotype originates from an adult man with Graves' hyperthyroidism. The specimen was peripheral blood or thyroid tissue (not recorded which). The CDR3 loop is CASSLKGASTEAFF. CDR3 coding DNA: TGTGCCAGCAGTTTAAAGGGGGCTTCCACTGAAGCTTTCTTT.